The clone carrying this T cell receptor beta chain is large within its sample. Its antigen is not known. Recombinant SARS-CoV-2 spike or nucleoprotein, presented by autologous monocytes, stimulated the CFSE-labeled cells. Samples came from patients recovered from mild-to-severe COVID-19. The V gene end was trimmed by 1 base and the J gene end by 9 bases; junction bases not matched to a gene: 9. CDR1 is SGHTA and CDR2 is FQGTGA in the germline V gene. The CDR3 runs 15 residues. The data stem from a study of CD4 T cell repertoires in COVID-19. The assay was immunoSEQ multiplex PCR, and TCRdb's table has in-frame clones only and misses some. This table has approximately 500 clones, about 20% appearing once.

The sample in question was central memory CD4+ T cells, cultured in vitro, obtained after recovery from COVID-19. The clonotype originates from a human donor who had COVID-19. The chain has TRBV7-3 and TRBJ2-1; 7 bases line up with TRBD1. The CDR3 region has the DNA TGTGCCAGCAGCTTAATGAAGGGGGCGTCGGCTGAGCAGTTCTTC. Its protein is CASSLMKGASAEQFF.